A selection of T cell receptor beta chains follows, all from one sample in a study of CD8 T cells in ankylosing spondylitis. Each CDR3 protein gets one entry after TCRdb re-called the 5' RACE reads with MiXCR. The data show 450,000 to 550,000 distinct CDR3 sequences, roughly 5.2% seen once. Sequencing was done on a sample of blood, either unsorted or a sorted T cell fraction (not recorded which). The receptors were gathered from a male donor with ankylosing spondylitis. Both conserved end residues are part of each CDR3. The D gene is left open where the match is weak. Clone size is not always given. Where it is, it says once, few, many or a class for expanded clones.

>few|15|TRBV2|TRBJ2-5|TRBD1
CASSAQGAQSETQYF
TGTGCCAGCAGCGCACAGGGGGCGCAGTCAGAGACCCAGTACTTC
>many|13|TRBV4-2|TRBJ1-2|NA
CASSHLEGFGYTF
TGTGCCAGCAGCCACCTAGAGGGGTTCGGCTACACCTTC
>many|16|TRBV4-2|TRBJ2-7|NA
CASSQDTRVGDYKQYF
TGTGCCAGCAGCCAAGATACAAGGGTAGGAGACTACAAGCAGTACTTC
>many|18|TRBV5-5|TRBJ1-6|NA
CASSLVVFLGRGNSPLHF
TGTGCCAGCAGCCTGGTGGTGTTTCTCGGGCGCGGTAATTCACCCCTCCACTTT
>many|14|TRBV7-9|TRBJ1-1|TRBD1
CASRTGQMNTEAFF
TGTGCCAGCAGGACGGGACAGATGAACACTGAAGCTTTCTTT
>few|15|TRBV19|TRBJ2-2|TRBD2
CASSTRLADTGELFF
TGTGCCAGTAGTACCCGACTAGCGGATACCGGGGAGCTGTTTTTT
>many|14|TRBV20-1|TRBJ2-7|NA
CSARDRWSSYEQYF
TGCAGTGCCCGAGACAGGTGGAGCTCCTACGAGCAGTACTTC
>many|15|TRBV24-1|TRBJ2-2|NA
CATSDLLENTGELFF
TGTGCCACCAGTGATTTGCTGGAGAACACCGGGGAGCTGTTTTTT
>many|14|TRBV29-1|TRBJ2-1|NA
CSTEGEITYNEQFF
TGCAGCACCGAGGGCGAGATAACCTACAATGAGCAGTTCTTC
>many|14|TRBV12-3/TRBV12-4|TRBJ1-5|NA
CASTLGSRDQPQHF
TGTGCCAGCACTTTAGGGTCCCGAGATCAGCCCCAGCATTTT
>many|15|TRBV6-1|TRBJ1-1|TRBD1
CASSDRGLSNTEAFF
TGTGCCAGCAGTGACAGGGGGCTCTCGAACACTGAAGCTTTCTTT
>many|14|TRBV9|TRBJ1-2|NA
CASSPRTVSYGYTF
TGTGCCAGCAGCCCTAGGACAGTGAGCTATGGCTACACCTTC
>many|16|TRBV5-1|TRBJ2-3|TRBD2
CASSSGLAGHLNTQYF
TGCGCCAGCAGCTCCGGACTAGCGGGGCACTTGAATACGCAGTATTTT
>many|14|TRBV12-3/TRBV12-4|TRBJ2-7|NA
CASSLNRVSYEQYF
TGTGCCAGCAGTTTGAACAGGGTATCCTACGAGCAGTACTTC
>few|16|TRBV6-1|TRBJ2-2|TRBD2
CASSAGLAANTGELFF
TGTGCCAGCAGTGCTGGACTAGCGGCGAACACCGGGGAGCTGTTTTTT
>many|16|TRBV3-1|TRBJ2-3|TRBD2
CASSRLAGGPPDTQYF
TGTGCCAGCAGCCGTCTAGCGGGAGGGCCTCCGGATACGCAGTATTTT
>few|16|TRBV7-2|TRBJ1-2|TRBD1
CASSPPGTAPSHGYTF
TGTGCCAGCAGCCCTCCCGGGACAGCCCCCTCCCATGGCTACACCTTC
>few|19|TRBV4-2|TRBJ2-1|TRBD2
CASSLLGTSGGPSYNEQFF
TGTGCCAGCAGCCTCCTCGGGACTAGCGGGGGCCCCTCCTACAATGAGCAGTTCTTC
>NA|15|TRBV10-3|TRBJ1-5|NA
CAISESDGRNQPQHF
TGTGCCATCAGTGAGTCTGACGGTAGGAATCAGCCCCAGCATTTT
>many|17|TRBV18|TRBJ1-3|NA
CASSTTEGSFWGNTIYF
TGTGCCAGCTCTACCACCGAGGGTTCCTTCTGGGGAAACACCATATATTTT
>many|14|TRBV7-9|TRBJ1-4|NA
CASSPIQGDEKLFF
TGTGCCAGCAGCCCAATACAGGGTGATGAAAAACTGTTTTTT
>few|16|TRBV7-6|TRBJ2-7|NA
CASSLASSRSGYEQYF
TGTGCCAGCAGCTTAGCCTCGAGCCGGTCAGGGTACGAGCAGTACTTC
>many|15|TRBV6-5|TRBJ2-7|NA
CASSYRPSRAYEQYF
TGTGCCAGCAGTTACCGACCCTCTAGAGCCTACGAGCAGTACTTC
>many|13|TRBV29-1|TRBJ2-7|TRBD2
CSVKTSSRYEQYF
TGCAGCGTGAAGACTAGCAGCCGTTACGAGCAGTACTTC
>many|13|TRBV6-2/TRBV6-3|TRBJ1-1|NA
CASSPAPGTEAFF
TGTGCCAGCAGCCCGGCCCCTGGGACTGAAGCTTTCTTT
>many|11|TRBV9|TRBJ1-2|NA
CASSGLWGYTF
TGTGCCAGCAGCGGCCTTTGGGGCTACACCTTC
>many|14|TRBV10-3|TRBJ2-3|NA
CAISIWGGTDTQYF
TGTGCCATCAGCATTTGGGGCGGCACAGATACGCAGTATTTT
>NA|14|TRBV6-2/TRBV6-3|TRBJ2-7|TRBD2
CASSYSAGAYEQYF
TGTGCCAGCAGTTACTCAGCGGGGGCCTACGAGCAGTACTTC
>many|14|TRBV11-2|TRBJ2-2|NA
CASLGGRSTGELFF
TGTGCCAGCCTGGGGGGCAGGTCCACCGGGGAGCTGTTTTTT
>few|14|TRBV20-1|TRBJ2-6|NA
CSALFNSGANVLTF
TGCAGTGCTCTTTTTAACTCTGGGGCCAACGTCCTGACTTTC
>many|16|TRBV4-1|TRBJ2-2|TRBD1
CASSRGQGVGTGELFF
TGCGCCAGCAGCCGAGGGCAGGGGGTGGGCACCGGGGAGCTGTTTTTT
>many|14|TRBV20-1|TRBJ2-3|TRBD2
CSAEISGTTDTQYF
TGCAGTGCTGAGATTAGCGGGACCACAGATACGCAGTATTTT
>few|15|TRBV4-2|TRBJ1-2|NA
CASSQARGDMDGYTF
TGTGCCAGCAGCCAAGCTCGGGGAGACATGGATGGCTACACCTTC
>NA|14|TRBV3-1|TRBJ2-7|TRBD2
CASSQSGGTYEQYF
TGTGCCAGCAGCCAAAGCGGGGGAACCTACGAGCAGTACTTC
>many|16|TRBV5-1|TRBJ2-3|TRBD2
CASSSWASGDTDTQYF
TGCGCCAGCAGCAGCTGGGCTAGCGGCGATACAGATACGCAGTATTTT
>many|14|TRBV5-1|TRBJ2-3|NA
CASRVERRTDTQYF
TGCGCCAGCAGGGTAGAACGTCGCACAGATACGCAGTATTTT
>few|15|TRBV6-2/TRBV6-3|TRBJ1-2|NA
CASSYFGQTRTGYTF
TGTGCCAGCAGTTACTTCGGACAGACCAGGACTGGCTACACCTTC
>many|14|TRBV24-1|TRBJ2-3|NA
CATSDYPQVDTQYF
TGTGCCACCAGTGATTATCCTCAGGTAGATACGCAGTATTTT
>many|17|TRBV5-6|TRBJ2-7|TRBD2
CASSARGLAGVTYEQYF
TGTGCCAGCAGCGCCCGGGGGTTAGCGGGAGTAACCTACGAGCAGTACTTC
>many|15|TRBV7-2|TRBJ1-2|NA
CASSLSPTRFYGYTF
TGTGCCAGCAGCTTATCCCCTACCCGATTCTATGGCTACACCTTC
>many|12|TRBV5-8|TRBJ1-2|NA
CASRMTDYGYTF
TGTGCCAGCAGGATGACAGACTATGGCTACACCTTC
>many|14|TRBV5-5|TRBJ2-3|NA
CASSLAGRPDTQYF
TGTGCCAGCAGCTTGGCCGGGAGACCAGATACGCAGTATTTT
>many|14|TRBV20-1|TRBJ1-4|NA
CSARGYGSNEKLFF
TGCAGTGCTAGAGGGTACGGCTCTAATGAAAAACTGTTTTTT
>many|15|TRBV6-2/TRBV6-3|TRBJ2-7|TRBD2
CASSGLAGLSYEQYF
TGTGCCAGCAGTGGACTAGCGGGCCTCTCCTACGAGCAGTACTTC
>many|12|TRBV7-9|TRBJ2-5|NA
CTPRTPQETQYF
TGTACCCCGCGGACACCTCAAGAGACCCAGTACTTC
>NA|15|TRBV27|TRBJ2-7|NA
CASSPIYRSSYEQYF
TGTGCCAGCAGTCCCATATACCGGTCCAGCTACGAGCAGTACTTC
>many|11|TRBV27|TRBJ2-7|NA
CASSWGSEQYF
TGTGCCAGCAGTTGGGGCAGCGAGCAGTACTTC
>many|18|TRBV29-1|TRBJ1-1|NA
CSVEATGARLRGNTEAFF
TGCAGCGTTGAGGCGACGGGGGCGCGTCTACGGGGGAACACTGAAGCTTTCTTT